This is a list of T cell receptor beta chains from one sample in a study of blood T cell repertoires in COVID-19. Sequencing used immunoSEQ multiplex PCR; TCRdb keeps in-frame clones, though not all of them. This sample has approximately 170,000 clones; about 83% occur once, and the top ten carry roughly 13%. Sequenced input: peripheral blood. These receptors all come from a man in his sixties or seventies who had recovered from COVID-19. Both conserved end residues are part of each CDR3. The order of the fields is V gene, J gene, D gene, clone size, CDR3 DNA, CDR3 protein. The D gene is left open where the match is weak. Size is omitted from some rows. Given values are once, few, many or a class for expanded clones.

>TRBV5-1|TRBJ2-1|TRBD2|NA
TGCGCCAGCAGCTCCGGGACTAGCGGGAATGAGCAGTTCTTC
CASSSGTSGNEQFF
>TRBV16|TRBJ1-5|NA|few
TGTGCCAGCAGCCAATCACTAGGAGGGGATCAGCCCCAGCATTTT
CASSQSLGGDQPQHF
>TRBV30|TRBJ2-3|NA|NA
TGTGCCTGGAGTGTACAAAATACGCAGTATTTT
CAWSVQNTQYF
>TRBV5-8|TRBJ1-5|TRBD1|NA
TGTGCCAGCAGCTTCTACAGGGGAAGCAATCAGCCCCAGCATTTT
CASSFYRGSNQPQHF
>TRBV11-2|TRBJ1-3|NA|NA
TGTGCCAGCAGCGCAACCCCCTCCACAGGGAGCTCTGGAAACACCATATATTTT
CASSATPSTGSSGNTIYF
>TRBV5-1|TRBJ2-2|NA|NA
TGCGCCAGCAGCTTGGACGGCAGGAGGGCTTCCGGGGAGCTGTTTTTT
CASSLDGRRASGELFF
>TRBV9|TRBJ1-3|TRBD1|NA
TGTGCCAGCAGCGCATCCCAGACAGGGCGAAACACCATATATTTT
CASSASQTGRNTIYF
>TRBV7-9|TRBJ1-2|NA|NA
TGTGCCGGTGTCAGGGACTCCGGCATATGGGGCTACACCTTC
CAGVRDSGIWGYTF
>TRBV15|TRBJ1-1|NA|NA
TGTGCCACCGCGGGAGCTTTCTTGGGCACTGAAGCTTTCTTT
CATAGAFLGTEAFF
>TRBV27|TRBJ1-1|NA|NA
TGTGCCAGCAGTTCCGGAGTGAACACTGAAGCTTTCTTT
CASSSGVNTEAFF
>TRBV30|TRBJ1-5|NA|NA
TGTGCCTGGAGTGGGGGCTATCAGCCCCAGCATTTT
CAWSGGYQPQHF
>TRBV4-1|TRBJ2-2|TRBD2|NA
TGCGCCAGCAGCCAAGAGGGGAGGGGACACACCGGGGAGCTGTTTTTT
CASSQEGRGHTGELFF
>TRBV19|TRBJ2-5|TRBD1|few
TGTGCCAGCAAACCGACAACAGGGGTGAAGACCCAGTACTTC
CASKPTTGVKTQYF
>TRBV15|TRBJ1-3|TRBD1|NA
TGTGCCACCAGCAGAGCCCTCGGACAGGGAAATGGAAACACCATATATTTT
CATSRALGQGNGNTIYF
>TRBV4-1|TRBJ2-7|TRBD2|NA
TGCGCCAGCAGATCGGGACTAGCGGGGGACGTCTACGAGCAGTACTTC
CASRSGLAGDVYEQYF
>TRBV10-3|TRBJ2-2|TRBD2|once
TGTGCCATCAGTGGTGGGCCAAGCGGGGCGGGAACCACCGGGGAGCTGTTTTTT
CAISGGPSGAGTTGELFF
>TRBV6-5|TRBJ2-7|TRBD2|NA
TGTGCCAGCAGGACCGGGACTAGCGGGGACAGTGAGCAGTACTTC
CASRTGTSGDSEQYF
>TRBV18|TRBJ2-5|NA|once
TGTGCCAGCTCACAACCCGAGCGGAAGATAACAGAGACCCAGTACTTC
CASSQPERKITETQYF
>TRBV6-1|TRBJ2-3|TRBD2|NA
TGTGCCAGCAGTGATCTCCTAGCGGGAGGGCCGGGGGATACGCAGTATTTT
CASSDLLAGGPGDTQYF
>TRBV9|TRBJ1-5|NA|NA
TGTGCCAGCAGCGTAGGACCAGGGGTTCAGCCCCAGCATTTT
CASSVGPGVQPQHF
>TRBV5-4|TRBJ2-7|TRBD2|NA
TGTGCCAGCAGCCGGGCGGGACTAGCGGAATACGAGCAGTACTTC
CASSRAGLAEYEQYF
>TRBV6-1|TRBJ2-1|TRBD2|NA
TGTGCCAGCAGTGAAGCTCGGACTAGCGGGGCAAGCTCCTACAATGAGCAGTTCTTC
CASSEARTSGASSYNEQFF